Described below is a single T cell receptor (beta chain) sequence and its context. The data belong to a study of CD8 T cells in ankylosing spondylitis. Making use of molecular barcodes, quantitative 5'-RACE generated TCR beta libraries. TCRdb processed the 5' RACE reads anew with MiXCR; each CDR3 protein has one entry. The profile shows about 260,000 distinct CDR3 sequences, around 19% of them singletons. V lost 7 bases to trimming and J lost 0 bases, with 7 bases between them. CDR3 length equals 13 residues. The chain employs TRBV12-3 or TRBV12-4 and TRBJ1-5; D call uncertain. This TCR was sampled from a male donor with ankylosing spondylitis or in good health (not recorded which). The sample was blood, either unsorted or a sorted T cell fraction (not recorded which). CDR3: CASTAVSNQPQHF. CDR3 DNA sequence: TGTGCCAGCACCGCAGTTAGCAATCAGCCCCAGCATTTT.